The clone carrying this T cell receptor (beta chain) was seen a handful of times. Its antigen is undetermined. TCRdb recomputed calls from the 5' RACE reads with MiXCR, one row per CDR3 protein. The sample has around 1.7 million distinct CDR3 sequences, 25% to 35% seen once. The data originate from a study of identical twins. Study-wide points: Zero-insertion analyses could be partly confounded by invariant MAIT and iNKT cells. There were fewer insertions in abundant cord blood beta clonotypes, but memory repertoires showed no such pattern.

V was trimmed by 0 bases and J by 6 bases, leaving 18 bases between them. The CDR3 contains 16 residues. Germline CDR1 DFQATT, CDR2 SNEGSKA (reference sequence). V is TRBV20-1 and J is TRBJ1-5, with D perhaps TRBD1 (5 bases). The sequenced sample consisted of cord blood. The clonotype originates from a newborn girl in good health. CDR3 in amino acids: CSARDLGRDRSQPQHF. CDR3 sequence (DNA): TGCAGTGCTAGAGATCTTGGCAGGGATAGGAGTCAGCCCCAGCATTTT.